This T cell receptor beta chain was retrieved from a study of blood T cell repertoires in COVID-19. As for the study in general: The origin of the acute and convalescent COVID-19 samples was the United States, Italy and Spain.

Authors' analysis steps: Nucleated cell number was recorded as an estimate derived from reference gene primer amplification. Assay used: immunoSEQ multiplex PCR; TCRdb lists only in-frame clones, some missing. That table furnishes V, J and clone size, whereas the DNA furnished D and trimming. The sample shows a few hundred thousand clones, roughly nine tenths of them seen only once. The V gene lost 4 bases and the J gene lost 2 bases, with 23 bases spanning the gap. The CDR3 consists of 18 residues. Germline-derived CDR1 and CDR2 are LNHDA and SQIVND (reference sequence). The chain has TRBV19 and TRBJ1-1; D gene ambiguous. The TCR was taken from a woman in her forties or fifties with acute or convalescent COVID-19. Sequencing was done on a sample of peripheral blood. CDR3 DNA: TGTGCCAGTAGTAACCTCGGGGTTGGCGTGTACGGCAACACTGAAGCTTTCTTT. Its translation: CASSNLGVGVYGNTEAFF.